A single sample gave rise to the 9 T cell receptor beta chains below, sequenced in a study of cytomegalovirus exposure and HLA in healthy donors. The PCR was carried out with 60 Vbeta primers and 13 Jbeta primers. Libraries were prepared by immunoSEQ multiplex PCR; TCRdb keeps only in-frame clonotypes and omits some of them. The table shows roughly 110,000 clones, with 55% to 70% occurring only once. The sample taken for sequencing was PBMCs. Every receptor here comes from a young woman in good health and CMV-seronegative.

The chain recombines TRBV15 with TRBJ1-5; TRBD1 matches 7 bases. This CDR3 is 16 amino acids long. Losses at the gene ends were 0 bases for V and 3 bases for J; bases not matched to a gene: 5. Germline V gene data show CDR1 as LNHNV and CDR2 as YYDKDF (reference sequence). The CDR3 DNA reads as TGTGCCACCAGCAGAGATCGACAGGGCTACAATCAGCCCCAGCATTTT. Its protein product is CATSRDRQGYNQPQHF.

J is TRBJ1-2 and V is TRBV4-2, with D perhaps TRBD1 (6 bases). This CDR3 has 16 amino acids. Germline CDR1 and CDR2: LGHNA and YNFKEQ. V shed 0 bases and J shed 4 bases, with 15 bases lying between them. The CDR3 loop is CASSQEMATGIYGYTF. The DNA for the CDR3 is TGTGCCAGCAGCCAAGAGATGGCTACAGGGATCTATGGCTACACCTTC.

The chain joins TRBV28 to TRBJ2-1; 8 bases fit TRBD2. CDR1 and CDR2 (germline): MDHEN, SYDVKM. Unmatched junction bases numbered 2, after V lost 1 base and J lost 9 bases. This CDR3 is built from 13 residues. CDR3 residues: CASSLFAGGEQFF. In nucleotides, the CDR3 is TGTGCCAGCAGTTTATTTGCGGGAGGTGAGCAGTTCTTC.

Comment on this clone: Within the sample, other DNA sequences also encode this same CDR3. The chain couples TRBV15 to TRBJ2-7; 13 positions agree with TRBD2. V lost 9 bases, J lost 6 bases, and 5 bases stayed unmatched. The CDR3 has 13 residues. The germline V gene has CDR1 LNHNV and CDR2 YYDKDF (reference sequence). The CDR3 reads CATGTSGTTEQYF. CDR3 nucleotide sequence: TGTGCCACTGGGACTAGCGGGACTACCGAGCAGTACTTC.

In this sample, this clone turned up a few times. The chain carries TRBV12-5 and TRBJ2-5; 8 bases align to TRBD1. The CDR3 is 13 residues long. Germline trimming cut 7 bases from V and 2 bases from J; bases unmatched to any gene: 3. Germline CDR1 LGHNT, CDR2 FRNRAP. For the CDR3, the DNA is TGTGCTAGTGCTCGGACAGGGCAAGAGACCCAGTACTTC. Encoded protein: CASARTGQETQYF.

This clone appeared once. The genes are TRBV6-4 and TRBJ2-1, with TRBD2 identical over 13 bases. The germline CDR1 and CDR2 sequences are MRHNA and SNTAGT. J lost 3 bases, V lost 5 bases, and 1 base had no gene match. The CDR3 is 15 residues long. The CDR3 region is CASSRTSGGYNEQFF. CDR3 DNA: TGTGCCAGCAGTCGGACTAGCGGGGGCTACAATGAGCAGTTCTTC.

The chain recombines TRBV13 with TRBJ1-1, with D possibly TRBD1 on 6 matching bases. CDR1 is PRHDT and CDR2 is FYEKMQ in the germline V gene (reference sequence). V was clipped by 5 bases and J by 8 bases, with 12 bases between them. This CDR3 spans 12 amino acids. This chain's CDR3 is CASSRGAREAFF. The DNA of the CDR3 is TGTGCCAGCAGCCGGGGGGCCCGAGAAGCTTTCTTT.

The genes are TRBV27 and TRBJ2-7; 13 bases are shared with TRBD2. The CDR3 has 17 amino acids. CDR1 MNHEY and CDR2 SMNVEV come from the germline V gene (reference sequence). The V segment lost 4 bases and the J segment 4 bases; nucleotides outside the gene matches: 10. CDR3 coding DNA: TGTGCCAGCAGTTCCCGGGGACTAGCGGGGACCGCGTACGAGCAGTACTTC. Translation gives CASSSRGLAGTAYEQYF.

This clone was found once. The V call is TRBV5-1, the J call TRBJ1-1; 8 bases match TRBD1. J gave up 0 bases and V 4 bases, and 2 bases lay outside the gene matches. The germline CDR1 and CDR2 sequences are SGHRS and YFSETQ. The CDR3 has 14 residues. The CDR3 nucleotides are TGCGCCAGCAGCACCAGGGGGCTGAACACTGAAGCTTTCTTT. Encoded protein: CASSTRGLNTEAFF.